This T cell receptor beta chain was identified in a study of CD8+ T cells in alopecia areata. RNA was extracted and reverse transcribed into cDNA as the sequencing template. Produced via immunoSEQ multiplex PCR; TCRdb's table is partial and in-frame only. The sample carries about 99,000 clones, less than 70% recorded once. The CDR3 contains 14 residues. Germline CDR1 GTSNPN, CDR2 SVGIG (reference sequence). V lost 4 bases to trimming and J lost 3 bases, with 16 bases between them. This TCR came from a human donor in good health. The chain couples TRBV30 to TRBJ2-7; D gene ambiguous. Sequenced: CD4+ T cells sorted from blood. The CDR3 sequence is CAWKAAGSNYEQYF. For the CDR3, the DNA is TGTGCCTGGAAGGCGGCAGGCTCCAACTACGAGCAGTACTTC.